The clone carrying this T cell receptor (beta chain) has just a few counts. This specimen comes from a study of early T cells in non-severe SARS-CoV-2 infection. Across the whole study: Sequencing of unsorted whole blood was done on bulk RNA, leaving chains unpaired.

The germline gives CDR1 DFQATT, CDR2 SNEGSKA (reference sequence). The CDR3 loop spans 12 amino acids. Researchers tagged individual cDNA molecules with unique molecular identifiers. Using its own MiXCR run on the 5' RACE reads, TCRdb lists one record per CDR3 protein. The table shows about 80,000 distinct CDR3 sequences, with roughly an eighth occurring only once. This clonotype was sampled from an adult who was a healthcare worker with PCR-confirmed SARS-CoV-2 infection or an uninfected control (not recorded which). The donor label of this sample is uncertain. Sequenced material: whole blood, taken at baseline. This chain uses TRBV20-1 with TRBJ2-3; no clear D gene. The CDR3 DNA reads TGCAGCCTTCCGGCTAGCACAGATACGCAGTATTTT. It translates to CSLPASTDTQYF.